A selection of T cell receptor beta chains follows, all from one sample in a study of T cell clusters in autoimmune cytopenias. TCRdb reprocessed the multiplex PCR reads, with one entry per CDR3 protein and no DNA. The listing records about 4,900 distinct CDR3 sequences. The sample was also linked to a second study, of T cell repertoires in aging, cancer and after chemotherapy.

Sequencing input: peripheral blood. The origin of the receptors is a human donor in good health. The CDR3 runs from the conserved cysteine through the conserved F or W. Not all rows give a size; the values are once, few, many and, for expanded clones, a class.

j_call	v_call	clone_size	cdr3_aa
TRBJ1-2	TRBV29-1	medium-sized	CSVRRQGLSGYTF
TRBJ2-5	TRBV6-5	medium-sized	CASSLTSGQETQYF
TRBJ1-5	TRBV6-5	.	CASTQDSHSNQPQHF
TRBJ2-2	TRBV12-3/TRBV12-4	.	CASSFLAGEVELFF
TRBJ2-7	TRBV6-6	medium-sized	CASTPSSYEQYF
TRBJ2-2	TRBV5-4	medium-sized	CASSTGENTGELFF
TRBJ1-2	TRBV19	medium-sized	CASSTQGPYGYTF
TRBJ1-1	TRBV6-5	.	CASSHGQGRNTEAFF
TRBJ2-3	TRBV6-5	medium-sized	CASSPRLAGGRGDTQYF
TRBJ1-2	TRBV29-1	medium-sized	CSVDKNYGYTF
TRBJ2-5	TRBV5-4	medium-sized	CASSGTGGGGETQYF
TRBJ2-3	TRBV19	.	CATATGKDTDTQYF
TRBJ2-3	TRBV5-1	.	CASSLAQELDTQYF
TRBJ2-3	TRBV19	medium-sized	CASSIAAGDSYSTDTQYF
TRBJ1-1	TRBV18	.	CASSPPGAPMNTEAFF
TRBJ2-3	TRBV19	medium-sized	CASSVGDTQYF